This T cell receptor (beta chain) was identified in a study of neoadjuvant anti-PD-1 for oral cavity cancer. This table comes from immunoSEQ multiplex PCR, and its TCRdb copy is limited to in-frame clones, with some not included. The repertoire holds 30,000 to 35,000 clones, with just under 90% as singletons. The length of the CDR3 is 13 residues. Per the germline V gene, CDR1 is MGHRA and CDR2 is YSYEKL. The V end lost 0 bases, the J end lost 3 bases, and 5 bases lay between the germline ends. The V gene is TRBV4-1, the J gene TRBJ1-1, with D unclear. This TCR was recovered from a person aged 35 to 85 with oral cavity squamous cell carcinoma. This specimen was PBMCs, taken before nivolumab (anti-PD-1) treatment. In DNA form, the CDR3 reads TGCGCCAGCAGCCAAGACTGGGACACTGAAGCTTTCTTT. Its protein is CASSQDWDTEAFF.